A selection of T cell receptor beta chains follows, all from one sample in a study of blood T cell repertoires in COVID-19. Assay used: immunoSEQ multiplex PCR; TCRdb lists only in-frame clones, some missing. This sample carries some 110,000 clones, around 90% of them seen once, and the ten largest clones take roughly 8.2%. Specimen: peripheral blood. Source of these receptors: a human donor in a cohort sampled during active COVID-19. The CDR3 runs from the conserved cysteine through the conserved F or W. A D gene is named only where the DNA matches it firmly. Clone sizes are given selectively: once, few, many, or a class where the clone is expanded.

d_gene,j_gene,v_gene,abundance,len,CDR3aa,CDR3nt
TRBD1,TRBJ1-2,TRBV5-1,NA,15,CASSSRDRANYGYTF,TGCGCCAGCAGCTCCCGGGACAGGGCTAACTATGGCTACACCTTC
TRBD2,TRBJ2-5,TRBV9,NA,17,CASSVEGRRGVQETQYF,TGTGCCAGCAGCGTAGAAGGTCGGCGGGGGGTCCAAGAGACCCAGTACTTC
NA,TRBJ1-1,TRBV15,NA,15,CATSPLGGLVTEAFF,TGTGCCACCAGCCCCCTGGGGGGGTTGGTCACTGAAGCTTTCTTT
TRBD1,TRBJ1-1,TRBV11-3,NA,14,CASSPTGTGTEAFF,TGTGCCAGCAGCCCCACCGGGACAGGGACTGAAGCTTTCTTT
TRBD2,TRBJ2-3,TRBV10-3,NA,14,CAIRQASGTDTQYF,TGTGCCATCAGGCAGGCTAGCGGGACAGATACGCAGTATTTT
TRBD2,TRBJ2-3,TRBV24-1,NA,16,CATSAPGGRGGDTQYF,TGTGCCACCAGTGCTCCGGGGGGCCGGGGGGGTGATACGCAGTATTTT
NA,TRBJ1-2,TRBV5-4,NA,13,CASSWGRARGYTF,TGTGCCAGCAGTTGGGGCAGGGCTCGGGGCTACACCTTC
TRBD1,TRBJ1-2,TRBV12-3/TRBV12-4,once,13,CASSPGQIYGYTF,TGTGCCAGCAGCCCGGGACAGATCTATGGCTACACCTTC
NA,TRBJ1-5,TRBV19,NA,14,CASTGSGSHQPQHF,TGTGCCAGTACCGGATCGGGGTCCCATCAGCCCCAGCATTTT
NA,TRBJ2-3,TRBV5-1,NA,16,CASSLTGTPNPDTQYF,TGCGCCAGCAGCTTGACCGGGACTCCTAATCCAGATACGCAGTATTTT
TRBD1,TRBJ2-2,TRBV24-1,NA,16,CATSDGARGMAGELFF,TGTGCCACCAGTGATGGCGCCAGGGGGATGGCCGGGGAGCTGTTTTTT
NA,TRBJ1-3,TRBV7-9,NA,14,CASRVAGAGNTIYF,TGTGCCAGCAGGGTAGCGGGCGCCGGAAACACCATATATTTT
TRBD2,TRBJ2-3,TRBV11-2,once,16,CASSFTAGGYTDTQYF,TGTGCCAGCAGCTTTACTGCGGGAGGATACACAGATACGCAGTATTTT
NA,TRBJ1-5,TRBV28,few,13,CASRVYSNQPQHF,TGTGCCAGCCGGGTGTATAGCAATCAGCCCCAGCATTTT
NA,TRBJ2-5,TRBV5-1,NA,14,CASSLGQREETQYF,TGCGCCAGCAGCTTGGGCCAACGGGAAGAGACCCAGTACTTC
TRBD1,TRBJ2-3,TRBV6-4,NA,13,CASSAGQPNTQYF,TGTGCCAGCAGTGCGGGACAGCCTAATACGCAGTATTTT
TRBD1,TRBJ1-1,TRBV3-1/TRBV3-2,few,16,CASSQEARTGNTEAFF,TGTGCCAGCAGCCAAGAAGCTCGGACAGGGAACACTGAAGCTTTCTTT
NA,TRBJ1-2,TRBV6-4,NA,12,CASRDTNYGYTF,TGTGCCAGCCGGGACACCAACTATGGCTACACCTTC
NA,TRBJ1-1,TRBV12-3/TRBV12-4,NA,12,CASSLRRTEAFF,TGTGCCAGCAGTTTACGGAGAACTGAAGCTTTCTTT
NA,TRBJ1-1,TRBV19,NA,14,CASSIDPTRPGAFF,TGTGCCAGTAGTATAGATCCTACTCGTCCGGGAGCTTTCTTT